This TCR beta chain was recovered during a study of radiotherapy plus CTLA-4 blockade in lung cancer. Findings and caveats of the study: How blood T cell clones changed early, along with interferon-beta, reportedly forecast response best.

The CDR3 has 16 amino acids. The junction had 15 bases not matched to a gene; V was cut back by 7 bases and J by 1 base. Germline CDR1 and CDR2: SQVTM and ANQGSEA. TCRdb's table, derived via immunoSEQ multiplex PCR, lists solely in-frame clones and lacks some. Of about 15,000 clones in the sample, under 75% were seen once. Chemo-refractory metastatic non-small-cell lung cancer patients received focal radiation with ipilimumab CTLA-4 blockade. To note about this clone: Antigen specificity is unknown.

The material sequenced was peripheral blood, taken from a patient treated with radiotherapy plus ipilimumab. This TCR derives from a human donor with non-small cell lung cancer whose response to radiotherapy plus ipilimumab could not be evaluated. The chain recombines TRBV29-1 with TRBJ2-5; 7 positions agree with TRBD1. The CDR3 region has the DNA TGCAGCGGACTATCGGAGACAGACAGGGTCCAAGAGACCCAGTACTTC. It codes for CSGLSETDRVQETQYF.